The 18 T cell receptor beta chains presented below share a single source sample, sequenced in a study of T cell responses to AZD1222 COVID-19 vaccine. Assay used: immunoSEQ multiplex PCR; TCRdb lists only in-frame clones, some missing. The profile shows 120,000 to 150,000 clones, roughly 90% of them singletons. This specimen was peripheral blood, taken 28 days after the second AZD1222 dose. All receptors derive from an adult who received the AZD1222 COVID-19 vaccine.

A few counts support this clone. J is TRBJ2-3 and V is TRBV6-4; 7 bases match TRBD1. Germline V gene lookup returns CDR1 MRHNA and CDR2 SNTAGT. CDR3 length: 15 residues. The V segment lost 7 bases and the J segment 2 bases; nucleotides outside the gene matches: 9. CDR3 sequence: CASTRRGQSTDTQYF. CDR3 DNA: TGTGCCAGCACTAGACGGGGACAGTCCACAGATACGCAGTATTTT.

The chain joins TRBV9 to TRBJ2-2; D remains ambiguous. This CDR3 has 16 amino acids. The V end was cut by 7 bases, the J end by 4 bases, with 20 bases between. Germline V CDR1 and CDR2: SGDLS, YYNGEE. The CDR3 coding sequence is TGTGCCAGCGGCCGAAACGTGCGAGCAGGCACCGGGGAGCTGTTTTTT. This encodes CASGRNVRAGTGELFF.

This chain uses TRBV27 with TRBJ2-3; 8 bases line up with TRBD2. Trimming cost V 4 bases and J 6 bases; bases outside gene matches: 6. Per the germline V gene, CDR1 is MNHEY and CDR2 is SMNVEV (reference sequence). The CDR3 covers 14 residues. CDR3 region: CASSSPGGADTQYF. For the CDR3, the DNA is TGTGCCAGCAGTTCCCCGGGAGGGGCGGATACGCAGTATTTT.

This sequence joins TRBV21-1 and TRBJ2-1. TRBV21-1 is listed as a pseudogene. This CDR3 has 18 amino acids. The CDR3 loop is CASSKALSGPPPPNEQFF. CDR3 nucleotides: TGTGCCAGCAGCAAAGCGCTTTCGGGACCACCTCCTCCCAATGAGCAGTTCTTC.

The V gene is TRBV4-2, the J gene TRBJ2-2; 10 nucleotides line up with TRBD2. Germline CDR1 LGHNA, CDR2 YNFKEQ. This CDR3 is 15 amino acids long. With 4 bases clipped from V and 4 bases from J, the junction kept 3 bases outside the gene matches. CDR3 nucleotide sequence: TGTGCCAGCAGCCCAAGCGGGGGGGCCACCGGGGAGCTGTTTTTT. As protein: CASSPSGGATGELFF.

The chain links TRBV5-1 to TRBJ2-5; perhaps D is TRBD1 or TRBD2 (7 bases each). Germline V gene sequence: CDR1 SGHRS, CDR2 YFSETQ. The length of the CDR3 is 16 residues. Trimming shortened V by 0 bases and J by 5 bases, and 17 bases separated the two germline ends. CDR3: CASSLAPQGGRETQYF. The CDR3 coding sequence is TGCGCCAGCAGCTTGGCCCCTCAGGGGGGGAGGGAGACCCAGTACTTC.

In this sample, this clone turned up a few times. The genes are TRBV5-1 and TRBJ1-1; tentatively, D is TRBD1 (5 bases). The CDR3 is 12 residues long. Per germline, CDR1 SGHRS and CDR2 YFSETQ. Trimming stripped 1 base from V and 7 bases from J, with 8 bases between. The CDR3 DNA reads TGCGCCAGCAGCTTGCCTAGGGGTGAAGCTTTCTTT. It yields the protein CASSLPRGEAFF.

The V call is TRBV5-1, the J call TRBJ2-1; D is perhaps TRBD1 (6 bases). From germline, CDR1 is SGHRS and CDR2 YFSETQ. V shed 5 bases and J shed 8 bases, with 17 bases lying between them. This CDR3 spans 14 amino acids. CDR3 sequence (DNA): TGCGCCAGCAGTTTTAATTCAGGGGTAGATGAGCAGTTCTTC. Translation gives CASSFNSGVDEQFF.

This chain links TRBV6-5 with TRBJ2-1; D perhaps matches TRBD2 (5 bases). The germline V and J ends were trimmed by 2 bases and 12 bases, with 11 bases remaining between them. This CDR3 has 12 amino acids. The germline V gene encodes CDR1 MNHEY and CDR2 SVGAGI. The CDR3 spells CASSYLSGGQFF. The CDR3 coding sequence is TGTGCCAGCAGTTACCTAAGCGGCGGGCAGTTCTTC.

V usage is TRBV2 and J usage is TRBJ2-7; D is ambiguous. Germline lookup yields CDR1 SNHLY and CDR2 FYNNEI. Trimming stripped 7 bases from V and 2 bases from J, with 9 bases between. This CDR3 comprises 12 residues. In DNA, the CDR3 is TGTGCCAGCACGCGACAACCCTACGAGCAGTACTTC. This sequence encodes CASTRQPYEQYF.

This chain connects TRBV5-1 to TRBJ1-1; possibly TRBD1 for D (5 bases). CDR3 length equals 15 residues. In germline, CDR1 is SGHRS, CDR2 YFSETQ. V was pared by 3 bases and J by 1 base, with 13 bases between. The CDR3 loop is CASSSDPGGNTEAFF. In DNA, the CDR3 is TGCGCCAGCAGCTCCGACCCCGGGGGGAACACTGAAGCTTTCTTT.

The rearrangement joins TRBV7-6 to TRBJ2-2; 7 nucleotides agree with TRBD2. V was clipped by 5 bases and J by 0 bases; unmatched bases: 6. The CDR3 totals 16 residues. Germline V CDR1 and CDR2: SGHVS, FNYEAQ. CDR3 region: CASSRNRGANTGELFF. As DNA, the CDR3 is TGTGCCAGCAGCAGGAACCGGGGGGCGAACACCGGGGAGCTGTTTTTT.

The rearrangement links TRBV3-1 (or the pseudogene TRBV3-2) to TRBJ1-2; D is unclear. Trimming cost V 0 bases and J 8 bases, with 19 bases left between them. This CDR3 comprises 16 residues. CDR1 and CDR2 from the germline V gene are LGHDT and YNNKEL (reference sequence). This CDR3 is CASSQDTEVHSGGYTF. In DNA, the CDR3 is TGTGCCAGCAGCCAAGATACCGAAGTACATTCGGGGGGCTACACCTTC.

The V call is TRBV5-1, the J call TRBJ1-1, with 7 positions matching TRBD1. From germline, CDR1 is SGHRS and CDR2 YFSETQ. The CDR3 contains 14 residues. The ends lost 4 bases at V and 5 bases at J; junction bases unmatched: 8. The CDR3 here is CASSADRVRTEAFF. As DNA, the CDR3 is TGCGCCAGCAGCGCCGACAGGGTTAGAACTGAAGCTTTCTTT.

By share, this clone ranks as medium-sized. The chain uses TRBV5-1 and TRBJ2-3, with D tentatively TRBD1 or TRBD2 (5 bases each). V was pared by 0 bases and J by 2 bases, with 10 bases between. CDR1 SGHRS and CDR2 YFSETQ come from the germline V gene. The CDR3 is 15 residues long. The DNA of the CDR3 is TGCGCCAGCAGCTTGGGAGGGGCGGACACAGATACGCAGTATTTT. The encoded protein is CASSLGGADTDTQYF.

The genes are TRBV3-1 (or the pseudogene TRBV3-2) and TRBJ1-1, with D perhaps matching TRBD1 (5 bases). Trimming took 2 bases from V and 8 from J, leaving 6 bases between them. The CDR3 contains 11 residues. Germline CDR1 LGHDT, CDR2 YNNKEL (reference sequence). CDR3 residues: CASSQYREAFF. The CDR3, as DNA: TGTGCCAGCAGCCAATACAGGGAAGCTTTCTTT.

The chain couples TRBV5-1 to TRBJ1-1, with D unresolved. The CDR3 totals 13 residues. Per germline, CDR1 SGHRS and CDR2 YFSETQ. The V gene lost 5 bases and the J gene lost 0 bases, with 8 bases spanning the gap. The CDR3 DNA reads TGCGCCAGCAGTTATGGAGTGAACACTGAAGCTTTCTTT. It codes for CASSYGVNTEAFF.

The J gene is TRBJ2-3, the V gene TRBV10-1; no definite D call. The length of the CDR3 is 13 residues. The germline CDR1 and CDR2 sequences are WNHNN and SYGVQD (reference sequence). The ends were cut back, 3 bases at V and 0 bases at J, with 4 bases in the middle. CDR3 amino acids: CASSDPSTDTQYF. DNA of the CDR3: TGCGCCAGCAGTGACCCGAGCACAGATACGCAGTATTTT.